These 13 T cell receptor beta chains were all obtained from the same sample, sequenced in a study of blood T cell repertoires in COVID-19 (dated by TCRdb to 2018 to 2021). Libraries were constructed by the immunoSEQ multiplex PCR assay. TCRdb's version of the immuneACCESS table is confined to in-frame rearrangements and falls short of the full clone set. An unresolved V gene accounts for under half of the shortfall where checked; the remainder is of unknown origin. A total of about 170,000 clones appear in this sample, approximately 87% of them only once. The leading ten clones occupy about 4.6% of the sample. Sequenced sample: PBMCs or T cells enriched from blood (not recorded which). These receptors were collected from a woman aged 50 to 60 who had recovered from COVID-19.

Only a few counts were recorded for this clone. The chain combines TRBV5-4 with TRBJ2-5; D gene ambiguous. Trimming took off 1 base at V and 0 bases at J, with 13 bases between the two ends. Germline V gives CDR1 SGHNT, CDR2 YYREEE (reference sequence). The CDR3 has 16 residues. CDR3 in amino acids: CASSLSTSTDQETQYF. DNA of the CDR3: TGTGCCAGCAGCTTGAGTACTTCTACCGACCAAGAGACCCAGTACTTC.

The chain recombines TRBV6-2 or TRBV6-3 with TRBJ1-5; 7 nucleotides agree with TRBD1. V shed 2 bases and J 5 bases; nucleotides not matched to a gene: 6. Germline values: CDR1 MNHEY, CDR2 SVGEGT. This CDR3 is 15 amino acids long. In DNA form, the CDR3 reads TGTGCCAGCAGTTACAGGGGACAGCCTTATCAGCCCCAGCATTTT. It translates to CASSYRGQPYQPQHF.

The chain carries TRBV9 and TRBJ2-2; 7 nucleotides match TRBD1. The CDR3 spans 17 residues. In germline, CDR1 is SGDLS, CDR2 YYNGEE. After removal of 1 base from V and 4 bases from J, the junction contained 10 bases not matched to a gene. CDR3 nucleotides: TGTGCCAGCAGCGTACGCCGAGGGGGCGGCGGCACCGGGGAGCTGTTTTTT. Protein product: CASSVRRGGGGTGELFF.

The chain combines TRBV23-1 with TRBJ2-1; 16 bases map to TRBD2. TRBV23-1 is designated an ORF whose function remains uncertain. The CDR3 totals 19 residues. The trim removed 1 base at V and 3 bases at J, leaving 6 bases unmatched. This chain's CDR3 is CASSQYGTSGRGDYNEQFF. The CDR3, as DNA: TGCGCCAGCAGTCAATATGGGACTAGCGGGAGGGGGGACTACAATGAGCAGTTCTTC.

The sample holds one count of this clone. V and J are TRBV29-1 and TRBJ2-2, with D unclear. CDR3 size: 13 residues. CDR1 and CDR2 from the germline V gene are SQVTM and ANQGSEA. The V gene lost 3 bases and the J gene lost 4 bases, with 9 bases spanning the gap. The CDR3 loop is CSVEVRSTGELFF. Here the CDR3 DNA reads TGCAGCGTTGAGGTCAGAAGCACCGGGGAGCTGTTTTTT.

This chain links TRBV7-9 with TRBJ1-1; D may be TRBD1 (5 bases). Germline CDR1 is SEHNR and CDR2 is FQNEAQ (reference sequence). The CDR3 loop spans 15 amino acids. Trimming pared 1 base from V and 1 base from J, leaving 10 bases between. The CDR3 reads CASSLEGTQNTEAFF. The CDR3 DNA follows: TGTGCCAGCAGCTTAGAGGGGACTCAGAACACTGAAGCTTTCTTT.

This chain joins TRBV28 and TRBJ1-2; the match to TRBD1 covers 12 bases. V lost 7 bases and J lost 7; bases outside the gene matches: 1. CDR3 length: 12 residues. Germline CDR1 reads MDHEN; CDR2 reads SYDVKM. CDR3 coding DNA: TGTGCCAGCACGGGACAGGGGGCTGGCTACACCTTC. This gives the protein CASTGQGAGYTF.

The V gene is TRBV7-2, the J gene TRBJ2-4; maybe TRBD2 (6 bases). The CDR3 loop spans 14 amino acids. The ends were cut back, 1 base at V and 5 bases at J, with 9 bases in the middle. In germline, CDR1 is SGHTA, CDR2 FQGNSA. The CDR3: CASSLDSGENIQYF. The CDR3 bases are TGTGCCAGCAGCTTAGACTCGGGAGAAAACATTCAGTACTTC. Full variable domain (remainder filled in from reference TRBV7-2 and TRBJ2-4): GAGVSQSPSNKVTEKGKDVELRCDPISGHTALYWYRQSLGQGLEFLIYFQGNSAPDKSGLPSDRFSAERTGGSVSTLTIQRTQQEDSAVYLCASSLDSGENIQYFGAGTRLSVL.

V gene TRBV6-1 combines with J gene TRBJ1-5; 7 bases are shared with TRBD1. CDR3 size: 14 residues. Germline CDR1 and CDR2: MNHNS and SASEGT. J gave up 5 bases and V 2 bases, and 3 bases lay outside the gene matches. Here the CDR3 reads CASSEQQGHQPQHF. In DNA form, the CDR3 reads TGTGCCAGCAGTGAACAACAGGGGCATCAGCCCCAGCATTTT.

The table lists this clone with many counts. The chain uses TRBV6-1 and TRBJ1-2; 8 positions match TRBD1. The CDR3 spans 15 residues. The V segment lost 0 bases and the J segment 4 bases; nucleotides outside the gene matches: 4. Germline V CDR1 and CDR2: MNHNS, SASEGT. CDR3 DNA: TGTGCCAGCAGTGAAGCGGACAGGGTGGGCTATGGCTACACCTTC. It yields the protein CASSEADRVGYGYTF.

The chain couples TRBV5-6 to TRBJ1-5; D uncertain. Germline V gene data show CDR1 as SGHDT and CDR2 as YYEEEE. The V end lost 3 bases, the J end lost 4 bases, and 14 bases lay between the germline ends. This CDR3 region has 15 residues. In DNA form, the CDR3 reads TGTGCCAGCAGCTCCTTTGGACTCACTAATCAGCCCCAGCATTTT. Translating gives CASSSFGLTNQPQHF.

The rearrangement uses TRBV2 and TRBJ1-1; 10 bases agree with TRBD1. The junction had 11 bases not matched to a gene; V was cut back by 6 bases and J by 4 bases. Germline V gives CDR1 SNHLY, CDR2 FYNNEI. The CDR3 is 16 amino acids. CDR3 coding DNA: TGTGCCAGCAGCCCCCGACAGGGGGCGTGGGGCACTGAAGCTTTCTTT. The encoded protein is CASSPRQGAWGTEAFF.

The chain has TRBV2 and TRBJ1-4; no reliable D call. Per germline, CDR1 SNHLY and CDR2 FYNNEI. This CDR3 has 13 residues. The ends were cut back, 6 bases at V and 8 bases at J, with 13 bases in the middle. The CDR3 loop reads CASSPPSSEKLFF. For the CDR3, the DNA is TGTGCCAGCAGCCCTCCCTCCTCGGAAAAACTGTTTTTT.